This TCR beta chain was sequenced for a study of T cell responses to AZD1222 COVID-19 vaccine. Whether given at about 4 or about 12 weeks, second doses were pooled. There are 13 residues in the CDR3. CDR1 MNHEY and CDR2 SVGAGI come from the germline V gene. Trimming removed 5 bases from V and 5 bases from J, with 12 bases in between. Sequenced by immunoSEQ multiplex PCR; TCRdb stores in-frame clones only, minus some. The sample carries more than 80,000 clones, 80% to 90% recorded once. Overall study results and limits: Only after the peak T cell response were repertoires sampled. The donor group comprised mostly white British people and more females; the analysis possibly underestimated clonal diversity. Of the AZD1222 recipients, only 5 or 6 were seropositive at baseline.

Comments on this clone: Its cognate antigen is unknown.

This receptor was obtained from an adult who received the AZD1222 COVID-19 vaccine. This specimen consisted of peripheral blood, obtained 28 days after the second AZD1222 dose. The V gene is TRBV6-5, the J gene TRBJ1-2; D is unclear. Here the CDR3 DNA reads TGTGCCAGCAGTCGTCCGGGGTCATATGGCTACACCTTC. Protein: CASSRPGSYGYTF.